The 3 T cell receptor beta chains below were found in one sample sequenced in a study of control samples from healthy donors and cancer patients. The repertoire was sequenced with immunoSEQ multiplex PCR; TCRdb's copy has only in-frame clones and lacks some. The sample lists 120,000 or so clones, 87% occurring once. The sample taken for sequencing was blood. These receptors were obtained from a man aged 60-69 years in good health.

The rearrangement joins TRBV9 to TRBJ1-3, with a tentative D call TRBD1 (5 bases). V was trimmed by 4 bases and J by 0 bases, leaving 11 bases between them. The CDR3 loop spans 15 amino acids. The V gene's germline CDR1 is SGDLS and CDR2 YYNGEE. In DNA, the CDR3 is TGTGCCAGCAGCTCCAATGGGGGCTCTGGAAACACCATATATTTT. Protein sequence: CASSSNGGSGNTIYF.

The gene calls are TRBV5-1 and TRBJ1-2, with D tentatively TRBD1 (5 bases). CDR3 length: 15 amino acids. Trimming removed 1 base from V and 3 bases from J, with 13 bases in between. Germline loops: CDR1 SGHRS, CDR2 YFSETQ. CDR3 residues: CASSLLGPGDYGYTF. CDR3 bases: TGCGCCAGCAGCTTGTTGGGACCGGGGGACTATGGCTACACCTTC. Drawing the rest from reference TRBV5-1 and TRBJ1-2, the complete variable domain is KAGVTQTPRYLIKTRGQQVTLSCSPISGHRSVSWYQQTPGQGLQFLFEYFSETQRNKGNFPGRFSGRQFSNSRSEMNVSTLELGDSALYLCASSLLGPGDYGYTFGSGTRLTVV.

The V gene is TRBV3-1 (or the pseudogene TRBV3-2), the J gene TRBJ1-6; tentative D call: TRBD1 (5 bases). Trimming left V 0 bases short and J 4 bases short, with 10 bases between. The CDR3 runs to 16 residues. Germline V gene data show CDR1 as LGHDT and CDR2 as YNNKEL (reference sequence). This chain's CDR3 is CASSQDLQVYNSPLHF. The CDR3 DNA follows: TGTGCCAGCAGCCAAGATTTACAGGTTTATAATTCACCCCTCCACTTT.